This TCR beta chain is drawn from a study of blood T cells in healthy people across ages. General study findings and limits: TCR beta diversity was tightly associated with the proportion of naive T cells.

The authors ran a second PCR of 7 to 11 cycles using a sample-barcoded 5' primer and a J-beta primer mix. Each of the cDNA molecules was tagged by a template-switch adaptor with 12 random nucleotides. In TCRdb, the 5' RACE reads were re-called with MiXCR into one record per CDR3 protein. Of 1.5 million to 2 million distinct CDR3 sequences in the sample, roughly 27% were seen once. Donors each provided about 9.5 milliliters of peripheral blood. On this clonotype: Its cognate antigen is unknown. This could be a read error, since a much larger clone is one nucleotide away.

The CDR3 covers 11 residues. In germline, CDR1 is DFQATT, CDR2 SNEGSKA (reference sequence). Specimen: blood. This clonotype was sampled from a woman aged 25 to 45 in good health. The V and J genes are TRBV20-1 and TRBJ2-1; no definite D call. The chain's CDR3 is CRASKGNEQFF. The CDR3 DNA reads TGCAGGGCTAGTAAGGGCAATGAGCAGTTCTTC.